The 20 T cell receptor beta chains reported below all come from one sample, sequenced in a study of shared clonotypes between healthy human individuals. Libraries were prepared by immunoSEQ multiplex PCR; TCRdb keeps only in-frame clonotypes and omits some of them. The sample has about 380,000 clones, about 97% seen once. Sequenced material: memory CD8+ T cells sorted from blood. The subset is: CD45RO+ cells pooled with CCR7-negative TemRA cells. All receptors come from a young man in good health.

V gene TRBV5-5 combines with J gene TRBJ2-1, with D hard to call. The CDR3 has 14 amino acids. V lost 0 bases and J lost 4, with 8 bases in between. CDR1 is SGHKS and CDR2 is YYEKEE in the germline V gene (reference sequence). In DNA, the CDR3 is TGTGCCAGCAGCTTGGACCTATATTACAATGAGCAGTTCTTC. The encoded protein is CASSLDLYYNEQFF. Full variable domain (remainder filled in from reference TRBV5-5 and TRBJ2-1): DAGVTQSPTHLIKTRGQQVTLRCSPISGHKSVSWYQQVLGQGPQFIFQYYEKEERGRGNFPDRFSARQFPNYSSELNVNALLLGDSALYLCASSLDLYYNEQFFGPGTRLTVL.

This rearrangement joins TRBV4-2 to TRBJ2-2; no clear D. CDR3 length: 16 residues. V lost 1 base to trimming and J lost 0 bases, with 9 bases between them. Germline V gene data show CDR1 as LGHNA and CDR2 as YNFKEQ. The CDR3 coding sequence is TGTGCCAGCAGCCAAGCGGCAGGAGCGAACACCGGGGAGCTGTTTTTT. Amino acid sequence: CASSQAAGANTGELFF.

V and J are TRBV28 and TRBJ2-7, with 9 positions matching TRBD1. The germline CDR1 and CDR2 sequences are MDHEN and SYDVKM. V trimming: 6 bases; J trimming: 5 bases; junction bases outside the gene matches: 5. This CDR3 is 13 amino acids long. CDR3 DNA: TGTGCCAGCAGAGGGACAGGGTCCCACGAGCAGTACTTC. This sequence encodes CASRGTGSHEQYF.

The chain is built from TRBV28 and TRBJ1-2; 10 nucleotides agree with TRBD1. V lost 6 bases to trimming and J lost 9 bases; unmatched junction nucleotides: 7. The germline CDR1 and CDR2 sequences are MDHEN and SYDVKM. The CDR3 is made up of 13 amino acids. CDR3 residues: CASSPGQGRSYTF. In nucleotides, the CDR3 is TGTGCCAGCAGCCCGGGACAGGGGCGAAGCTACACCTTC.

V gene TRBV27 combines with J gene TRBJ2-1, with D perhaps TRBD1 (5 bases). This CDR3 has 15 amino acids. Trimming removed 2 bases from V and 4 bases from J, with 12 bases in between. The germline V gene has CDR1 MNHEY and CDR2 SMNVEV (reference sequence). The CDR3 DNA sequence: TGTGCCAGCAGTTTAGGGGCTATCCGATACAATGAGCAGTTCTTC. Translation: CASSLGAIRYNEQFF.

CDR3 in amino acids: CASSFFPGGLAKNIQYF. CDR3 DNA: TGTGCCAGCAGCTTTTTCCCGGGAGGTCTAGCCAAAAACATTCAGTACTTC. The chain joins TRBV7-9 to TRBJ2-4, with 7 bases fitting TRBD2. This CDR3 is 17 amino acids long. From germline, CDR1 is SEHNR and CDR2 FQNEAQ (reference sequence). Germline trimming cut 3 bases from V and 0 bases from J; bases unmatched to any gene: 8.

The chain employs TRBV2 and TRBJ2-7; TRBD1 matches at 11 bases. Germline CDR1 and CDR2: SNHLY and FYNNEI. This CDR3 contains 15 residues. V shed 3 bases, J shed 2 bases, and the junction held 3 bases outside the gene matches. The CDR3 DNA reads TGTGCCAGCAGTGAGTCGGGACAGGGGGCCTACGAGCAGTACTTC. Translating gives CASSESGQGAYEQYF.

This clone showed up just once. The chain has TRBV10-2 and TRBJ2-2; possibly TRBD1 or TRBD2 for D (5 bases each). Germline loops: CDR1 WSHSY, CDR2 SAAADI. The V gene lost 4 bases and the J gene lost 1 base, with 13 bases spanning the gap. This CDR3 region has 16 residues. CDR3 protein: CASSGGDPVNTGELFF. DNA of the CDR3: TGCGCCAGCAGTGGAGGGGATCCCGTGAACACCGGGGAGCTGTTTTTT.

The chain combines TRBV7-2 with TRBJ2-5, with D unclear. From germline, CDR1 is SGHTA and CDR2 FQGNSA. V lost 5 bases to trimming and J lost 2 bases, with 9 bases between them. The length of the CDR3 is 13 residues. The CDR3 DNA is TGTGCCAGCAGCGCAGCGCGGCAAGAGACCCAGTACTTC. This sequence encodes CASSAARQETQYF.

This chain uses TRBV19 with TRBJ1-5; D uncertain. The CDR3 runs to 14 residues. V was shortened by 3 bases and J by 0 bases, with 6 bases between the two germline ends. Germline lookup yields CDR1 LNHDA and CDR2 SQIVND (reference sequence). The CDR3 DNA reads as TGTGCCAGTAGTATCTGGGATAGCAATCAGCCCCAGCATTTT. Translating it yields CASSIWDSNQPQHF.

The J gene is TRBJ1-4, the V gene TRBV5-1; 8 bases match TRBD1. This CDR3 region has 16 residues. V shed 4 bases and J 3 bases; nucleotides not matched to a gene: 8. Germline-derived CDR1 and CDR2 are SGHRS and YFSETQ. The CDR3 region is CASSVTRQGSNEKLFF. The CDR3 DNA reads TGCGCCAGCAGCGTAACGAGACAGGGGTCTAATGAAAAACTGTTTTTT.

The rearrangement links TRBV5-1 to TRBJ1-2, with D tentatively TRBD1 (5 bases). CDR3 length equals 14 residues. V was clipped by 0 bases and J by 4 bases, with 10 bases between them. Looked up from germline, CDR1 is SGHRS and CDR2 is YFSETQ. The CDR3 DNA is TGCGCCAGCAGCTTGGAACTGGGGCGCTATGGCTACACCTTC. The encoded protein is CASSLELGRYGYTF.

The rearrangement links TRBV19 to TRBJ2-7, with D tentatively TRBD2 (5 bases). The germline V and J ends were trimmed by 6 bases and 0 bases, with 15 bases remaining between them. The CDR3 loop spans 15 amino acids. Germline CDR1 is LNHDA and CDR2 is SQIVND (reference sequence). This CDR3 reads CASSPASRSSYEQYF. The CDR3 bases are TGTGCCAGTAGCCCCGCTAGCAGAAGCTCCTACGAGCAGTACTTC.

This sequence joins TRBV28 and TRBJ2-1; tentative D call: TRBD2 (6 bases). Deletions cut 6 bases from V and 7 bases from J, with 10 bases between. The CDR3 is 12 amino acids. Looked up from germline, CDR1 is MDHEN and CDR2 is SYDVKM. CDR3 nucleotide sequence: TGTGCCAGCAGCCGCGGGGAAAATGAGCAGTTCTTC. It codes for CASSRGENEQFF.

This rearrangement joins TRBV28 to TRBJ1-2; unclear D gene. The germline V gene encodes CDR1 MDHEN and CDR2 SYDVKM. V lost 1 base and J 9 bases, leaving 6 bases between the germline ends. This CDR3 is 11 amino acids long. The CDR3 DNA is TGTGCCAGCAGTTTATTAGCTCGCTACACCTTC. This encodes CASSLLARYTF.

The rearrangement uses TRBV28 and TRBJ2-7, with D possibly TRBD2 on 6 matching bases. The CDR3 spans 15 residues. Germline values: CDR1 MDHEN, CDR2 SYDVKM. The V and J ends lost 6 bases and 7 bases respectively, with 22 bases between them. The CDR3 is CASSSPFLGRGEQYF. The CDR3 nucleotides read TGTGCCAGCAGCTCTCCGTTTTTGGGCCGGGGGGAGCAGTACTTC.

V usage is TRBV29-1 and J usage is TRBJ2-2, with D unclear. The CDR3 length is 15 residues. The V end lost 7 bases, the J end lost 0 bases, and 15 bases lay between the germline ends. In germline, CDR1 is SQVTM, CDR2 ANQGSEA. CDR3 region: CSAGSPTTNTGELFF. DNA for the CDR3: TGCAGCGCTGGCTCCCCCACGACGAACACCGGGGAGCTGTTTTTT.

The CDR3 nucleotides read TGTGCCAGCACACTAGCGGGAGGGAATGAGCAGTTCTTC. Amino acids: CASTLAGGNEQFF. The J gene is TRBJ2-1, the V gene TRBV28; 13 nucleotides agree with TRBD2. Germline assignment: CDR1 MDHEN and CDR2 SYDVKM. This CDR3 contains 13 residues. The V gene end was trimmed by 7 bases and the J gene end by 7 bases; junction bases not matched to a gene: 1.

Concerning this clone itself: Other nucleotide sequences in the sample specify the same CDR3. CDR3: CASSLAGVSYEQYF. Written as DNA, the CDR3 is TGCGCCAGCAGCTTGGCAGGGGTATCTTACGAGCAGTACTTC. The chain couples TRBV5-1 to TRBJ2-7; tentatively, D is TRBD1 (6 bases). Looked up from germline, CDR1 is SGHRS and CDR2 is YFSETQ. The CDR3 sequence is 14 residues long. V lost 0 bases to trimming and J lost 4 bases, with 11 bases between them.

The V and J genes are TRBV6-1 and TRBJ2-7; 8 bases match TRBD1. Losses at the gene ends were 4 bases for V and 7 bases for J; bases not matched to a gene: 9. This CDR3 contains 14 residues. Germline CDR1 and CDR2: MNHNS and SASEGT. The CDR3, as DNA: TGTGCCAGCAGTGGACAGGGGCCCAATGGGGAGCAGTACTTC. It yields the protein CASSGQGPNGEQYF.